A single sample is the source of the 23 T cell receptor beta chains below, sequenced in a study of low-dose radiotherapy and immunotherapy resistance in tumors. Time point here: after trial treatment. Sample treatment: LDRT plus nivolumab, ipilimumab, low-dose cyclophosphamide and aspirin (RACIN trial). Covering alpha and beta chains, TRAV- and TRBV-specific primers were used for the first-strand cDNA. TCR amplification ran approximately 20 PCR cycles using constant-region and V-primer adapter primers. TCRdb redid the calling of the reads with MiXCR, one entry per CDR3 protein. The table includes 40,000 or so distinct CDR3 sequences, around 20% detected once. The specimen was PBMCs, collected after low-dose radiotherapy plus immunotherapy. Every receptor here comes from a female donor with ovarian cancer.

This clonotype was recorded at least ten times. The V gene is TRBV5-1, the J gene TRBJ2-2; 13 bases are a match to TRBD2. V was clipped by 4 bases and J by 8 bases; unmatched bases: 17. Germline values: CDR1 SGHRS, CDR2 YFSETQ. The length of the CDR3 is 19 residues. The CDR3 region has the DNA TGCGCCAGCAGCCCCGGACTAGCGGGAGTGTTGGACCGAGTTGGGGAGCTGTTTTTT. Protein sequence: CASSPGLAGVLDRVGELFF.

This clonotype has ten or more counts. The chain is built from TRBV14 and TRBJ1-6; no firm D call. Germline lookup yields CDR1 SGHDN and CDR2 FVKESK. CDR3 length equals 15 residues. Trimming removed 4 bases at V and 0 bases at J, with 7 bases between. The CDR3 nucleotides read TGTGCCAGCAGCCGTGCAGGCTCCTATAATTCACCCCTCCACTTT. Translated, it gives CASSRAGSYNSPLHF.

This clonotype was picked up many times. V is TRBV20-1 and J is TRBJ2-7; 9 bases align to TRBD1. V was clipped by 6 bases and J by 5 bases; unmatched bases: 8. This CDR3 comprises 13 residues. Germline V lookup: CDR1 DFQATT, CDR2 SNEGSKA (reference sequence). The CDR3 nucleotides read TGCAGTGCGCAAACAGGGGGCCGGAACGAGCAGTACTTC. Encoded protein: CSAQTGGRNEQYF.

This clonotype was found many times. V usage is TRBV12-3 or TRBV12-4 and J usage is TRBJ2-7, with D perhaps TRBD1 (5 bases). The length of the CDR3 is 14 residues. V was clipped by 1 base and J by 5 bases, with 12 bases between them. The CDR3 coding sequence is TGTGCCAGCAGTTTAGTGCAGGGCAACGACGAGCAGTACTTC. This translates into CASSLVQGNDEQYF.

For this clonotype: This probably arose from a read error, given a far larger clone one base away. V gene TRBV28 combines with J gene TRBJ2-7; weak D call: TRBD1 (7 bases). V dropped 7 bases and J dropped 7 bases, with 23 bases sitting between them. The CDR3 covers 15 residues. The germline CDR1 and CDR2 sequences are MDHEN and SYDVKM. This chain's CDR3 is CASTRWQGGRNEQYF. DNA of the CDR3: TGTGCCAGCACCCGTTGGCAGGGGGGTCGGAATGAGCAGTACTTC.

The sample holds many counts of this clonotype. The chain couples TRBV5-6 to TRBJ1-2; TRBD1 aligns across 10 bases. The CDR3 contains 16 residues. The germline V gene has CDR1 SGHDT and CDR2 YYEEEE. Trimming at V came to 4 bases and at J to 2 bases, leaving 8 bases not matched to a gene. The CDR3 protein is CASSVTGTGANYGYTF. The CDR3 DNA is TGTGCCAGCAGCGTAACCGGGACAGGGGCAAACTATGGCTACACCTTC.

This clonotype showed up many times. CDR3 protein: CASSVEQSYNEQFF. CDR3 DNA: TGTGCCAGCAGCGTAGAACAGTCCTACAATGAGCAGTTCTTC. The chain carries TRBV9 and TRBJ2-1; D gene unclear. The V and J ends lost 0 bases and 1 base respectively, with 5 bases between them. The CDR3 loop spans 14 amino acids. The germline CDR1 and CDR2 sequences are SGDLS and YYNGEE.

This clonotype occurred many times. V is TRBV11-1 and J is TRBJ2-3, with a weak D call TRBD2 (8 bases). Germline assignment: CDR1 SGHAT and CDR2 FQDESV (reference sequence). V was shortened by 5 bases and J by 5 bases, with 20 bases between the two germline ends. This CDR3 has 16 amino acids. The DNA for the CDR3 is TGTGCCAGCAGCCCCGGCGACAGGGCGGGAGGAGATACGCAGTATTTT. Protein sequence: CASSPGDRAGGDTQYF. The complete variable domain, with remaining parts taken from reference TRBV11-1 and TRBJ2-3, reads EAEVAQSPRYKITEKSQAVAFWCDPISGHATLYWYRQILGQGPELLVQFQDESVVDDSQLPKDRFSAERLKGVDSTLKIQPAELGDSAMYLCASSPGDRAGGDTQYFGPGTRLTVL.

This clonotype was seen at least ten times. The chain combines TRBV19 with TRBJ2-1, with 8 bases lining up with TRBD1. With V trimmed by 2 bases and J by 5 bases, 5 bases remained unmatched. Germline CDR1 and CDR2: LNHDA and SQIVND (reference sequence). The CDR3 sequence is 15 residues long. The CDR3 sequence is CASSIRQGLNNEQFF. CDR3 in DNA: TGTGCCAGTAGTATACGACAGGGGCTTAACAATGAGCAGTTCTTC.

This clonotype has at least ten counts. The gene calls are TRBV29-1 and TRBJ2-5, with TRBD1 identical over 9 bases. Germline V gene lookup returns CDR1 SQVTM and CDR2 ANQGSEA. Unmatched junction bases numbered 10, after V lost 7 bases and J lost 4 bases. The CDR3 loop spans 14 amino acids. The CDR3 reads CSAKRQGVGETQYF. In DNA form, the CDR3 reads TGCAGCGCCAAAAGACAGGGGGTGGGAGAGACCCAGTACTTC.

This clonotype has ten or more counts. The J gene is TRBJ1-1, the V gene TRBV7-2; D unresolved. The V end was cut by 5 bases, the J end by 0 bases, with 10 bases between. Germline values: CDR1 SGHTA, CDR2 FQGNSA. The CDR3 contains 14 residues. DNA of the CDR3: TGTGCCAGCAGCGGTCCAGGTCTGAACACTGAAGCTTTCTTT. Amino acid sequence: CASSGPGLNTEAFF.

In regard to this clonotype: A far bigger clonotype differs at one base, so this is likely a read error. The rearrangement links TRBV5-3 to TRBJ1-1, with TRBD1 identical over 7 bases. TRBV5-3 is recorded as an ORF, its role being uncertain. This CDR3 comprises 15 residues. After removal of 8 bases from V and 8 bases from J, the junction contained 18 bases not matched to a gene. CDR3 bases: TGTGCCAGCAGCCTTGAGCATAAACAGGGGAACGAAGCTTTCTTT. Amino acid sequence: CASSLEHKQGNEAFF.

This clonotype showed up many times. The chain uses TRBV6-2 or TRBV6-3 and TRBJ1-6; D unresolved. Per the germline V gene, CDR1 is MNHEY and CDR2 is SVGEGT. The CDR3 consists of 14 residues. Trimming stripped 2 bases from V and 7 bases from J, with 9 bases between. CDR3 in DNA: TGTGCCAGCAGTTACGACGGGCCCAATTCACCCCTCCACTTT. Translated, it gives CASSYDGPNSPLHF.

As concerns this clonotype: A read error likely explains this, since a far larger clone differs by one base. The chain recombines TRBV12-3 or TRBV12-4 with TRBJ2-1; D is perhaps TRBD2 (6 bases). The CDR3 extends over 14 amino acids. V was pared by 5 bases and J by 10 bases, with 18 bases between. The CDR3 nucleotides read TGTGCCAGCAGTCCCGCCGGCGGGGCCTACGAGCAGTTCTTC. Translated: CASSPAGGAYEQFF.

The sample holds many counts of this clonotype. V usage is TRBV19 and J usage is TRBJ2-7; 12 bases are a match to TRBD1. V gave up 6 bases and J gave up 5 bases; unmatched junction bases: 8. Germline CDR1 and CDR2: LNHDA and SQIVND (reference sequence). This CDR3 comprises 15 residues. Here the CDR3 reads CASSPPGQGANEQYF. The CDR3 DNA is TGTGCCAGTAGCCCCCCGGGACAGGGGGCGAACGAGCAGTACTTC. Full variable domain (rest looked up from reference TRBV19 and TRBJ2-7): DGGITQSPKYLFRKEGQNVTLSCEQNLNHDAMYWYRQDPGQGLRLIYYSQIVNDFQKGDIAEGYSVSREKKESFPLTVTSAQKNPTAFYLCASSPPGQGANEQYFGPGTRLTVT.

At least ten counts were recorded for this clonotype. The rearrangement links TRBV3-1 to TRBJ2-3, with D possibly being TRBD1 or TRBD2 (5 bases each). The CDR3 consists of 13 residues. V was shortened by 6 bases and J by 3 bases, with 10 bases between the two germline ends. The germline V gene encodes CDR1 LGHDT and CDR2 YNNKEL (reference sequence). In DNA, the CDR3 is TGTGCCAGCAGTCTCGAGGGGACAGATACGCAGTATTTT. This sequence encodes CASSLEGTDTQYF.

The chain uses TRBV27 and TRBJ2-1; the D call may be TRBD1 or TRBD2 (5 bases each). The CDR3 sequence is 14 residues long. Trimming shortened V by 8 bases and J by 10 bases, and 21 bases separated the two germline ends. The germline V gene encodes CDR1 MNHEY and CDR2 SMNVEV (reference sequence). In DNA, the CDR3 is TGTGCCAGCTTTGGGGCCGGGACGGCATACGAGCAGTTCTTC. This sequence encodes CASFGAGTAYEQFF.

The table lists this clonotype with many counts. V usage is TRBV2 and J usage is TRBJ2-2; D might be TRBD1 (6 bases). The CDR3 consists of 14 residues. The V gene lost 5 bases and the J gene lost 4 bases, with 11 bases spanning the gap. Germline-derived CDR1 and CDR2 are SNHLY and FYNNEI. CDR3 residues: CASSTGSATGELFF. The CDR3 bases are TGTGCCAGCAGTACAGGGTCGGCCACCGGGGAGCTGTTTTTT.

This clonotype occurred many times. CDR3 DNA: TGCAGTGCTTACGACAGGGGAGCCTCCGGGGAGCTGTTTTTT. This codes for CSAYDRGASGELFF. The chain has TRBV20-1 and TRBJ2-2; 8 bases are shared with TRBD1. Losses at the gene ends were 5 bases for V and 6 bases for J; bases not matched to a gene: 8. The germline gives CDR1 DFQATT, CDR2 SNEGSKA (reference sequence). CDR3 length: 14 residues.

Many counts were recorded for this clonotype. The chain links TRBV20-1 to TRBJ1-3; D is possibly TRBD1 (5 bases). Trimming removed 3 bases at V and 0 bases at J, with 12 bases between. The CDR3 is made up of 15 amino acids. In germline, CDR1 is DFQATT, CDR2 SNEGSKA (reference sequence). CDR3 coding DNA: TGCAGTGCTAGCGAATCAGGGATCTCTGGAAACACCATATATTTT. This codes for CSASESGISGNTIYF.

This clonotype was counted many times. The CDR3 bases are TGTGCCAGCAGCCCCGGGGGGGTCTGGACCGGGGAGCTGTTTTTT. Translated: CASSPGGVWTGELFF. J is TRBJ2-2 and V is TRBV7-6, with 8 bases identical to TRBD2. CDR3 length equals 15 residues. Germline assignment: CDR1 SGHVS and CDR2 FNYEAQ. Trimming cost V 5 bases and J 5 bases; bases outside gene matches: 7. Supplemented by reference TRBV7-6 and TRBJ2-2, the full variable domain reads GAGVSQSPRYKVTKRGQDVALRCDPISGHVSLYWYRQALGQGPEFLTYFNYEAQQDKSGLPNDRFSAERPEGSISTLTIQRTEQRDSAMYRCASSPGGVWTGELFFGEGSRLTVL.

This clonotype rates as medium-sized. The chain employs TRBV14 and TRBJ1-1; the D is unclear. The CDR3 covers 12 residues. Trimming stripped 5 bases from V and 5 bases from J, with 9 bases between. CDR1 SGHDN and CDR2 FVKESK come from the germline V gene. This chain's CDR3 is CASSGSGTEAFF. The CDR3 DNA follows: TGTGCCAGCAGCGGGTCGGGGACTGAAGCTTTCTTT.

This clonotype has a count of ten or more. The chain uses TRBV18 and TRBJ2-3; D remains unclear. The CDR3 runs to 15 residues. Trimming pared 0 bases from V and 3 bases from J, leaving 10 bases between. Germline lookup yields CDR1 KGHSH and CDR2 LQKENI. CDR3 bases: TGTGCCAGCTCACCACCCCTGCGTGGAACAGATACGCAGTATTTT. Its protein is CASSPPLRGTDTQYF.